This TCR beta chain was profiled in a study of T cells in Graves' hyperthyroidism and ophthalmopathy. Study-level background: Before any treatment, at initial diagnosis, peripheral blood was collected.

Disease duration under 2 months; hyperthyroidism patients were aged 18 to 65. PBMCs were sourced from more than 9 ml fresh peripheral blood. This clonotype was detected many times. Trimming left V 0 bases short and J 0 bases short, with 7 bases between. Germline lookup yields CDR1 DFQATT and CDR2 SNEGSKA (reference sequence). CDR3 length: 14 residues. TCR beta CDR3 regions were amplified from RNA. First-round RT-PCR of the TCR CDR3 relied on the HTBI primer set. TCRdb fed the multiplex PCR reads into MiXCR, producing one record per CDR3 protein. The sample records 350,000 to 500,000 distinct CDR3 sequences, roughly an eighth being singletons.

This sequence joins TRBV20-1 and TRBJ2-3; the D is unclear. The sample consisted of blood. The sequence was collected from a woman in her late teens or twenties with Graves' hyperthyroidism. CDR3 in amino acids: CSARDRSSTDTQYF. CDR3 nucleotide sequence: TGCAGTGCTAGAGACAGAAGCAGCACAGATACGCAGTATTTT.